One sample yielded the 27 T cell receptor beta chains listed below, sequenced in a study of blood T cell repertoires in COVID-19. Here immunoSEQ multiplex PCR was the method, and the copy in TCRdb shows in-frame clones only, minus some. The sample lists about 89,000 clones, roughly 80% seen once, with less than 7% in the top ten. The specimen sequenced was peripheral blood. These receptors were taken from an older man with COVID-19, enrolled during active disease.

The chain employs TRBV5-6 and TRBJ2-7, with D unresolved. This CDR3 is 13 amino acids long. Germline V gene sequence: CDR1 SGHDT, CDR2 YYEEEE. V was clipped by 0 bases and J by 6 bases, with 10 bases between them. CDR3 sequence reads: CASSLVAGSEQYF. CDR3 bases: TGTGCCAGCAGCTTGGTCGCCGGTTCCGAGCAGTACTTC.

The chain joins TRBV5-1 to TRBJ1-4; no clear D. Between the trimmed V and J ends, which lost 0 bases and 3 bases, there was a span of 9 bases. Germline values: CDR1 SGHRS, CDR2 YFSETQ. The CDR3 runs 15 residues. The CDR3 sequence: CASSLAGSSNEKLFF. CDR3 nucleotides: TGCGCCAGCAGCTTGGCCGGGAGCTCTAATGAAAAACTGTTTTTT.

The V and J genes are TRBV9 and TRBJ2-7; 8 positions match TRBD1. The germline V gene encodes CDR1 SGDLS and CDR2 YYNGEE. CDR3 length: 16 residues. With 4 bases clipped from V and 3 bases from J, the junction kept 12 bases outside the gene matches. The CDR3 sequence: CASSSTAGTGIYEQYF. The DNA for the CDR3 is TGTGCCAGCAGCTCGACGGCCGGGACAGGAATCTACGAGCAGTACTTC.

This clone was counted only a few times. The chain is built from TRBV6-6 and TRBJ1-1; no reliable D call. Germline CDR1 reads MNHNY; CDR2 reads SVGAGI (reference sequence). The germline V and J ends were trimmed by 6 bases and 0 bases, with 11 bases remaining between them. The CDR3 has 14 residues. The CDR3, as DNA: TGTGCCAGCAGCCCCAGAAGTATGAACACTGAAGCTTTCTTT. Its translation is CASSPRSMNTEAFF.

V gene TRBV5-1 combines with J gene TRBJ2-2, with D unclear. Between the trimmed V and J ends, which lost 1 base and 0 bases, there was a span of 7 bases. The germline V gene has CDR1 SGHRS and CDR2 YFSETQ. The CDR3 has 15 amino acids. Here the CDR3 reads CASSLFGPNTGELFF. CDR3 coding DNA: TGCGCCAGCAGCTTGTTCGGTCCGAACACCGGGGAGCTGTTTTTT.

The J gene is TRBJ1-2, the V gene TRBV5-8; 10 nucleotides match TRBD1. Germline V gene data show CDR1 as SGHTS and CDR2 as YDEGEE. The CDR3 spans 16 residues. The ends lost 4 bases at V and 5 bases at J; junction bases unmatched: 11. The CDR3 DNA sequence: TGTGCCAGCAGCATCAGCCGGGACAGGGGACAGTATGGCTACACCTTC. This translates into CASSISRDRGQYGYTF.

The chain carries TRBV7-9 and TRBJ2-7; D is ambiguous. V was shortened by 5 bases and J by 3 bases, with 5 bases between the two germline ends. CDR3 length equals 11 residues. CDR1 SEHNR and CDR2 FQNEAQ come from the germline V gene (reference sequence). CDR3 sequence: CASSVYYEQYF. Written as DNA, the CDR3 is TGTGCCAGCAGCGTATACTACGAGCAGTACTTC.

This clone has just one count. The rearrangement links TRBV6-5 to TRBJ1-5; TRBD1 is a possible D gene (5 bases). The CDR3 spans 15 residues. V was cut by 7 bases and J by 3 bases, with 16 bases left in between. Per the germline V gene, CDR1 is MNHEY and CDR2 is SVGAGI. CDR3 region: CASKTGGLDNQPQHF. DNA for the CDR3: TGTGCCAGCAAAACAGGTGGATTGGACAATCAGCCCCAGCATTTT.

The CDR3 DNA reads as TGTGCCAGCGGAAGGGACAGGGCTCTTTCCTACGAGCAGTACTTC. The encoded protein is CASGRDRALSYEQYF. The chain has TRBV6-5 and TRBJ2-7, with 9 bases fitting TRBD1. Trimming removed 8 bases from V and 1 base from J; junction bases left unmatched: 9. The germline CDR1 and CDR2 sequences are MNHEY and SVGAGI. CDR3 length: 15 amino acids.

V is TRBV11-3 and J is TRBJ1-2; no clear D gene. The CDR3 is 11 residues long. Germline values: CDR1 SGHNT, CDR2 YENEEA. V was trimmed by 5 bases and J by 4 bases, leaving 5 bases between them. The CDR3 loop reads CASSPRYGYTF. CDR3 in DNA: TGTGCCAGCAGCCCTCGCTATGGCTACACCTTC.

The V and J genes are TRBV28 and TRBJ2-4, with TRBD2 matching 9 bases. Looked up from germline, CDR1 is MDHEN and CDR2 is SYDVKM. The junction had 9 bases not matched to a gene; V was cut back by 5 bases and J by 4 bases. This CDR3 has 16 residues. CDR3 DNA: TGTGCCAGCAGTGGGGGTTGGACTAGCGTGAAAAACATTCAGTACTTC. It encodes CASSGGWTSVKNIQYF.

As regards this clone: Germline and junction disagree at one end, which may indicate a read error. The chain has TRBV5-1 and TRBJ1-3, with TRBD1 matching over 7 bases. The CDR3 is made up of 14 amino acids. CDR1 and CDR2 (germline): SGHRS, YFSETQ. For the CDR3, the DNA is TGCGCCAGCAGCTCGACAGGGTCTGGGAACACCATATATTTT. It codes for CASSSTGSGNTIYF.

The V and J genes are TRBV18 and TRBJ2-1; 10 positions agree with TRBD1. CDR1 and CDR2 (germline): KGHSH, LQKENI. Trimming removed 3 bases from V and 2 bases from J; junction bases left unmatched: 1. This CDR3 has 15 residues. CDR3 nucleotides: TGTGCCAGCTCACCCGGACAGGGGGCCTACAATGAGCAGTTCTTC. This gives the protein CASSPGQGAYNEQFF.

The V and J genes are TRBV7-9 and TRBJ2-1; 9 bases fit TRBD1. The CDR3 runs 16 residues. After removal of 4 bases from V and 7 bases from J, the junction contained 11 bases not matched to a gene. Germline V gene lookup returns CDR1 SEHNR and CDR2 FQNEAQ (reference sequence). CDR3 in DNA: TGTGCCAGCAGCTCCTCTGGGACAGGGAGAATGAATGAGCAGTTCTTC. Protein sequence: CASSSSGTGRMNEQFF.

The rearrangement links TRBV7-8 to TRBJ1-1; weak D call: TRBD1 (5 bases). This CDR3 has 13 amino acids. Trimming removed 1 base at V and 11 bases at J, with 14 bases between. CDR1 and CDR2 (germline): SGHVS, FQNEAQ. CDR3 coding DNA: TGTGCCAGCAGCTTAGAAGTTGGTGGGGCGGCTTTCTTT. This translates into CASSLEVGGAAFF.

The chain carries TRBV7-2 and TRBJ2-3, with TRBD2 matching over 9 bases. CDR1 and CDR2 (germline): SGHTA, FQGNSA. This CDR3 contains 16 residues. Losses at the gene ends were 1 base for V and 1 base for J; bases not matched to a gene: 3. CDR3 DNA sequence: TGTGCCAGCAGCTTAGTTGTAGCGGGGGGCACAGATACGCAGTATTTT. Translation: CASSLVVAGGTDTQYF.

The CDR3 is CASSLYRDASYEQYF. CDR3 in DNA: TGTGCCAGCAGTTTATACAGGGATGCCTCCTACGAGCAGTACTTC. The rearrangement links TRBV28 to TRBJ2-7, with D perhaps TRBD1 (6 bases). Trimming shortened V by 1 base and J by 0 bases, and 10 bases separated the two germline ends. Germline V gene data show CDR1 as MDHEN and CDR2 as SYDVKM. This CDR3 is built from 15 residues.

V usage is TRBV28 and J usage is TRBJ1-6; TRBD1 aligns across 7 bases. The J segment lost 6 bases and the V segment lost 5 bases, leaving 4 bases of the junction unmatched. The CDR3 totals 14 residues. CDR1 is MDHEN and CDR2 is SYDVKM in the germline V gene. The CDR3 coding sequence is TGTGCCAGCAGTCCGGGACAGCTTAATTCACCCCTCCACTTT. It encodes CASSPGQLNSPLHF. Together with reference TRBV28 and TRBJ1-6, the CDR3 gives the full variable domain: DVKVTQSSRYLVKRTGEKVFLECVQDMDHENMFWYRQDPGLGLRLIYFSYDVKMKEKGDIPEGYSVSREKKERFSLILESASTNQTSMYLCASSPGQLNSPLHFGNGTRLTVT.

This clone was seen more than once but under ten times. V gene TRBV27 combines with J gene TRBJ2-5, with 8 positions matching TRBD2. The trim removed 1 base at V and 2 bases at J, leaving 6 bases unmatched. Germline-derived CDR1 and CDR2 are MNHEY and SMNVEV (reference sequence). The CDR3 length is 16 residues. CDR3 protein: CASSLFWLAGQETQYF. The CDR3 region has the DNA TGTGCCAGCAGTTTATTCTGGTTAGCGGGGCAAGAGACCCAGTACTTC.

This chain links TRBV19 with TRBJ2-3, with 8 bases identical to TRBD2. Germline V gives CDR1 LNHDA, CDR2 SQIVND (reference sequence). V shed 7 bases and J 1 base; nucleotides not matched to a gene: 4. This CDR3 comprises 14 residues. The CDR3 region is CASTKTSGTDTQYF. The CDR3 nucleotides read TGTGCCAGTACCAAGACTAGCGGCACAGATACGCAGTATTTT.

V usage is TRBV3-1 (or the pseudogene TRBV3-2) and J usage is TRBJ2-3, with 9 bases lining up with TRBD2. V shed 3 bases and J 3 bases; nucleotides not matched to a gene: 7. This CDR3 region has 16 residues. CDR1 and CDR2 from the germline V gene are LGHDT and YNNKEL (reference sequence). The CDR3 sequence is CASSHSSSGATDTQYF. DNA for the CDR3: TGTGCCAGCAGCCATTCCTCTAGCGGGGCTACAGATACGCAGTATTTT.

The chain combines TRBV28 with TRBJ1-2; possible D gene TRBD1, 5 bases. The CDR3 is 13 amino acids. Trimming pared 4 bases from V and 4 bases from J, leaving 10 bases between. CDR1 MDHEN and CDR2 SYDVKM come from the germline V gene. The CDR3 DNA sequence: TGTGCCAGCAGTTCGACAGTTATCTATGGCTACACCTTC. Translating gives CASSSTVIYGYTF.

The CDR3 DNA reads TGTGCCAGCAGGGGGGACTCCAGCTCCTACAATGAGCAGTTCTTC. This sequence encodes CASRGDSSSYNEQFF. J is TRBJ2-1 and V is TRBV11-2; a possible D gene is TRBD2 (6 bases). Per germline, CDR1 SGHAT and CDR2 FQNNGV. The CDR3 runs 15 residues. V was cut by 6 bases and J by 0 bases, with 12 bases left in between.

The V call is TRBV7-9, the J call TRBJ2-6; TRBD2 aligns across 7 bases. CDR3 size: 16 residues. The ends lost 4 bases at V and 4 bases at J; junction bases unmatched: 7. From germline, CDR1 is SEHNR and CDR2 FQNEAQ (reference sequence). CDR3 loop: CASSWDYPSGANVLTF. CDR3 in DNA: TGTGCCAGCAGCTGGGACTACCCTTCAGGGGCCAACGTCCTGACTTTC.

The chain links TRBV7-2 to TRBJ2-4; D might be TRBD2 (6 bases). The germline V and J ends were trimmed by 3 bases and 9 bases, with 21 bases remaining between them. The germline V gene encodes CDR1 SGHTA and CDR2 FQGNSA. The CDR3 sequence is 16 residues long. The CDR3 bases are TGTGCCAGCAGCTTCTCCCCCCCGGGAGTAGGGAGCATTCAGTACTTC. Amino acids: CASSFSPPGVGSIQYF.

The V and J genes are TRBV6-6 and TRBJ1-3, with 7 bases aligning to TRBD1. Germline CDR1 is MNHNY and CDR2 is SVGAGI (reference sequence). Unmatched junction bases numbered 5, after V lost 0 bases and J lost 6 bases. There are 15 residues in the CDR3. This CDR3 reads CASSYSLGQENTIYF. The CDR3, as DNA: TGTGCCAGCAGTTACTCGCTCGGACAGGAAAACACCATATATTTT.

The chain combines TRBV19 with TRBJ1-5; possibly TRBD1 for D (5 bases). Trimming shortened V by 4 bases and J by 2 bases, and 18 bases separated the two germline ends. Germline CDR1 reads LNHDA; CDR2 reads SQIVND (reference sequence). The CDR3 is made up of 17 amino acids. CDR3 sequence: CASSKLGESRGNQPQHF. For the CDR3, the DNA is TGTGCCAGTAGTAAGTTAGGGGAATCAAGGGGCAATCAGCCCCAGCATTTT.